The 16 T cell receptor beta chains in this list originate from one sample, sequenced in a study of T cells in Graves' hyperthyroidism and ophthalmopathy. Amplification yielded TCR beta CDR3 regions, with RNA transcripts as the source. First-round RT-PCR of the TCR CDR3 relied on the HTBI primer set. In TCRdb, the multiplex PCR reads were re-called with MiXCR into one record per CDR3 protein. This sample yields about half a million distinct CDR3 sequences, of which approximately 23% are seen a single time; approximately 49% belongs to the top ten. Material: blood. These receptors came from a woman in her 70s with Graves' ophthalmopathy.

The chain carries TRBV3-1 and TRBJ1-4; TRBD1 is a possible D gene (6 bases). Germline V gene data show CDR1 as LGHDT and CDR2 as YNNKEL (reference sequence). The CDR3 is made up of 15 amino acids. V dropped 4 bases and J dropped 6 bases, with 15 bases sitting between them. The CDR3 loop is CASSRSNRDYEKLFF. The CDR3 region has the DNA TGTGCCAGCAGCCGCAGTAACAGGGATTATGAAAAACTGTTTTTT.

The J gene is TRBJ2-7, the V gene TRBV15, with D maybe TRBD2 (5 bases). Trimming took off 0 bases at V and 6 bases at J, with 12 bases between the two ends. CDR1 and CDR2 (germline): LNHNV, YYDKDF (reference sequence). This CDR3 is built from 14 residues. CDR3 coding DNA: TGTGCCACCAGCAGAGATGAACCGCGGGCCGAGCAGTACTTC. Translating it yields CATSRDEPRAEQYF.

This sequence joins TRBV12-5 and TRBJ1-2; 7 bases align to TRBD1. V trimming: 1 base; J trimming: 11 bases; junction bases outside the gene matches: 7. The CDR3 loop spans 13 amino acids. Germline V gives CDR1 LGHNT, CDR2 FRNRAP. The CDR3: CASGLGPDRPYTF. The CDR3 coding sequence is TGTGCTAGTGGTTTGGGACCGGACAGGCCGTACACCTTC.

This clonotype has a count of ten or more. The chain employs TRBV11-2 and TRBJ2-3, with D tentatively TRBD1 or TRBD2 (5 bases each). V dropped 3 bases and J dropped 4 bases, with 11 bases sitting between them. Germline values: CDR1 SGHAT, CDR2 FQNNGV. The CDR3 spans 14 residues. For the CDR3, the DNA is TGTGCCAGCAGCTTGGTACGGGGCCCAGATACGCAGTATTTT. This codes for CASSLVRGPDTQYF.

The V gene is TRBV5-1, the J gene TRBJ1-4, with a tentative D call TRBD1 (6 bases). CDR1 and CDR2 (germline): SGHRS, YFSETQ. This CDR3 spans 14 amino acids. Trimming stripped 5 bases from V and 7 bases from J, with 15 bases between. The CDR3 here is CASSHPGAGEKLFF. The CDR3, as DNA: TGCGCCAGCAGTCACCCAGGGGCCGGTGAAAAACTGTTTTTT.

This clonotype occurred a few times. This chain uses TRBV24-1 with TRBJ1-1, with D maybe TRBD1 (5 bases). The CDR3 is made up of 12 amino acids. The V gene's germline CDR1 is KGHDR and CDR2 SFDVKD. Trimming cost V 2 bases and J 10 bases, with 10 bases left between them. CDR3 bases: TGTGCCACCAGTGATTCAGACAGTCCAGCTTTCTTT. This codes for CATSDSDSPAFF.

This chain connects TRBV7-2 to TRBJ2-1; D not resolved. Germline CDR1 and CDR2: SGHTA and FQGNSA. The ends were cut back, 1 base at V and 7 bases at J, with 11 bases in the middle. CDR3 length equals 14 residues. CDR3 amino acids: CASSLGGFNNEQFF. For the CDR3, the DNA is TGTGCCAGCAGCTTAGGTGGGTTCAATAATGAGCAGTTCTTC.

Many counts were recorded for this clonotype. The chain recombines TRBV11-2 with TRBJ2-7; D not certain. Trimming took 0 bases from V and 2 from J, leaving 11 bases between them. CDR3 length: 15 amino acids. Per germline, CDR1 SGHAT and CDR2 FQNNGV. Here the CDR3 DNA reads TGTGCCAGCAGCTTAGATCTGGTTGGAGCCTACGAGCAGTACTTC. It is translated as CASSLDLVGAYEQYF.

The chain uses TRBV24-1 and TRBJ2-7; a weak D match, TRBD1 (6 bases). CDR3 length: 17 residues. The germline gives CDR1 KGHDR, CDR2 SFDVKD. Trimming removed 4 bases from V and 6 bases from J, with 24 bases in between. The CDR3, as DNA: TGTGCCACCAGTGACCTAAAACAGGGAATCCGACAAGGCGAGCAGTACTTC. Protein sequence: CATSDLKQGIRQGEQYF.

A remark on this clonotype: This may be a read error, as it is one base from a much larger clone. V is TRBV11-3 and J is TRBJ2-3; D ambiguous. The CDR3 spans 13 residues. Trimming removed 5 bases at V and 2 bases at J, with 8 bases between. Germline V gene sequence: CDR1 SGHNT, CDR2 YENEEA. CDR3: CASSPITTDTQYF. CDR3 sequence (DNA): TGTGCCAGCAGCCCCATCACCACAGATACGCAGTATTTT.

This clonotype showed up just a few times. The chain combines TRBV3-1 with TRBJ1-1; a weak D match, TRBD1 (5 bases). The V gene lost 1 base and the J gene lost 1 base, with 10 bases spanning the gap. The CDR3 runs 15 residues. Germline V CDR1 and CDR2: LGHDT, YNNKEL (reference sequence). The CDR3 spells CASSQVDSSNTEAFF. Here the CDR3 DNA reads TGTGCCAGCAGCCAAGTTGACAGTTCGAACACTGAAGCTTTCTTT.

This chain uses TRBV12-3 or TRBV12-4 with TRBJ2-2; perhaps D is TRBD1 or TRBD2 (5 bases each). Trimming removed 3 bases from V and 0 bases from J, with 11 bases in between. The CDR3 totals 16 residues. The CDR3 DNA sequence: TGTGCCAGCAGTTTCGGGACCCCCGCGAACACCGGGGAGCTGTTTTTT. Translated, it gives CASSFGTPANTGELFF.

This clonotype has more than one count but fewer than ten. The chain recombines TRBV12-3 or TRBV12-4 with TRBJ1-2; D is uncertain. Trimming removed 1 base at V and 5 bases at J, with 14 bases between. This CDR3 comprises 15 residues. CDR3 DNA: TGTGCCAGCAGTTTAGGGGAGGCGTACGGGTATGGCTACACCTTC. It yields the protein CASSLGEAYGYGYTF.

The chain links TRBV20-1 to TRBJ2-3, with 11 bases identical to TRBD2. With 4 bases clipped from V and 4 bases from J, the junction kept 7 bases outside the gene matches. CDR3 length: 15 amino acids. The germline CDR1 and CDR2 sequences are DFQATT and SNEGSKA (reference sequence). The CDR3 nucleotides read TGCAGTGCTATTACTAGCGGGAGAGCATCAGATACGCAGTATTTT. The encoded protein is CSAITSGRASDTQYF.

A few counts support this clonotype. The gene calls are TRBV20-1 and TRBJ2-5, with TRBD1 matching 7 bases. Germline CDR1 is DFQATT and CDR2 is SNEGSKA (reference sequence). This CDR3 is built from 12 residues. With 3 bases clipped from V and 5 bases from J, the junction kept 3 bases outside the gene matches. This chain's CDR3 is CSASQGVETQYF. The CDR3, as DNA: TGCAGTGCTAGCCAGGGGGTGGAGACCCAGTACTTC.

This clonotype was seen many times. The chain links TRBV2 to TRBJ1-1; D may be TRBD1 (5 bases). The ends were cut back, 4 bases at V and 1 base at J, with 7 bases in the middle. Germline V gives CDR1 SNHLY, CDR2 FYNNEI. The CDR3 sequence is 13 residues long. The CDR3 sequence is CASSVGANTEAFF. Here the CDR3 DNA reads TGTGCCAGCAGTGTAGGGGCGAACACTGAAGCTTTCTTT.